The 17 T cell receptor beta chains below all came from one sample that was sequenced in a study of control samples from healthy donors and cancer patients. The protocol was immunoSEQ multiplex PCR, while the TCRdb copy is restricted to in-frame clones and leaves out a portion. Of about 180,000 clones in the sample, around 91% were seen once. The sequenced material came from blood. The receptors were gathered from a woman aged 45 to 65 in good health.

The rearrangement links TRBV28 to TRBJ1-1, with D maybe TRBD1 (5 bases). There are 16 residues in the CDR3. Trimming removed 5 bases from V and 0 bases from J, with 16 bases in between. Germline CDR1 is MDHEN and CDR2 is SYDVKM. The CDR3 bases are TGTGCCAGCAGTGCACGACCGGGACGGATGAACACTGAAGCTTTCTTT. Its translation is CASSARPGRMNTEAFF.

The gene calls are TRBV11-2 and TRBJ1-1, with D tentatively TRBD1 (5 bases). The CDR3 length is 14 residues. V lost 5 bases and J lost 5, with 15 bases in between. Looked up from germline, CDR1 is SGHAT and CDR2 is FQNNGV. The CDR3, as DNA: TGTGCCAGCAGCCCAGACCCAGGGAGGACTGAAGCTTTCTTT. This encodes CASSPDPGRTEAFF.

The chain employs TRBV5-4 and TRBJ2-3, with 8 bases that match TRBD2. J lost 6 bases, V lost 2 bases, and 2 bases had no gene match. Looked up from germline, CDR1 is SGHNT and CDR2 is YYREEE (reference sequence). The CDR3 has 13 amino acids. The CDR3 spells CASSFERGDTQYF. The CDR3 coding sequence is TGTGCCAGCAGCTTCGAGCGGGGGGATACGCAGTATTTT. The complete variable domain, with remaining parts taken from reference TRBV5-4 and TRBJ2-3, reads ETGVTQSPTHLIKTRGQQVTLRCSSQSGHNTVSWYQQALGQGPQFIFQYYREEENGRGNFPPRFSGLQFPNYSSELNVNALELDDSALYLCASSFERGDTQYFGPGTRLTVL.

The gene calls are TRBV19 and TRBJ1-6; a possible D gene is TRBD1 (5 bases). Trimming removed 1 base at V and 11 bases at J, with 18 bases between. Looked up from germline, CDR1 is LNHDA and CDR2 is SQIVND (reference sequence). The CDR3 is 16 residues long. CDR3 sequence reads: CASSIAGSDPVTPLHF. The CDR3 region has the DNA TGTGCCAGTAGTATAGCAGGGAGCGACCCTGTGACACCCCTCCACTTT.

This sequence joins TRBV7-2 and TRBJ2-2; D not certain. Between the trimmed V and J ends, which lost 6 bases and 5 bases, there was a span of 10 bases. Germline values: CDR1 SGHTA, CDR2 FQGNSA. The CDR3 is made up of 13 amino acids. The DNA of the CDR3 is TGTGCCAGCAGGCGCTTAGATACCGGGGAGCTGTTTTTT. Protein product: CASRRLDTGELFF. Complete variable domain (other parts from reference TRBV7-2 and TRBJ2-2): GAGVSQSPSNKVTEKGKDVELRCDPISGHTALYWYRQSLGQGLEFLIYFQGNSAPDKSGLPSDRFSAERTGGSVSTLTIQRTQQEDSAVYLCASRRLDTGELFFGEGSRLTVL.

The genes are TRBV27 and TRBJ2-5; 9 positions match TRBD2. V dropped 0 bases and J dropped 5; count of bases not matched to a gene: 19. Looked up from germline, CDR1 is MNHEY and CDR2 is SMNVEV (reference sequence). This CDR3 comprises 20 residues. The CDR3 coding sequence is TGTGCCAGCAGTTTATCGGCGGCCCGCTTAGCGGGAGTACCGGGGGAGACCCAGTACTTC. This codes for CASSLSAARLAGVPGETQYF.

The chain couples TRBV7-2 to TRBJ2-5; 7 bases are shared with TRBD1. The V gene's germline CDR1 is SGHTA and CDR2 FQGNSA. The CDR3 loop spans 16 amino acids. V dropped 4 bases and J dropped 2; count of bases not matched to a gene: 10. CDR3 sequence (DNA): TGTGCCAGCAGCTCACGGACAGGCCCGAGGCAAGAGACCCAGTACTTC. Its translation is CASSSRTGPRQETQYF.

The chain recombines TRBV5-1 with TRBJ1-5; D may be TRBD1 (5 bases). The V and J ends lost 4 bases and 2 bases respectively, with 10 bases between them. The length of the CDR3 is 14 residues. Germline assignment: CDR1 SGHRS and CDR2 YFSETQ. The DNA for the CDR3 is TGCGCCAGCAGCAGGGGCGGGGGCAATCAGCCCCAGCATTTT. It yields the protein CASSRGGGNQPQHF.

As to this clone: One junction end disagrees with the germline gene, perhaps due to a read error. The CDR3 DNA reads TGCGCCAGCAGCTTGGAGCTAGGTAACGAGCTGTTCTTC. Translating it yields CASSLELGNELFF. The rearrangement joins TRBV5-1 to TRBJ2-1; D call uncertain. The length of the CDR3 is 13 residues. Germline V gene data show CDR1 as SGHRS and CDR2 as YFSETQ.

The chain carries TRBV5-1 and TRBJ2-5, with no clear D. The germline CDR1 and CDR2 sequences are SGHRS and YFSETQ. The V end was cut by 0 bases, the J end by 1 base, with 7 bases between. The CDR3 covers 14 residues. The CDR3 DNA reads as TGCGCCAGCAGCTTGGGGCGGATCCAAGAGACCCAGTACTTC. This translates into CASSLGRIQETQYF.

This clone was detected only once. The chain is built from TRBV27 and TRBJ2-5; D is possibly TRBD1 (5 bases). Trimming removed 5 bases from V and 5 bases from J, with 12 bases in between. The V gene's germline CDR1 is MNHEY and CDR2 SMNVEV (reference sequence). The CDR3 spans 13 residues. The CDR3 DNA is TGTGCCAGCAGTAACAGGTGGTGGGAGACCCAGTACTTC. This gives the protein CASSNRWWETQYF.

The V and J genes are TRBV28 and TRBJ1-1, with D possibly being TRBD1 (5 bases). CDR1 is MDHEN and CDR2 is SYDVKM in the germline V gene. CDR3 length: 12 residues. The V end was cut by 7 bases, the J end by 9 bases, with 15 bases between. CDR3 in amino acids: CASNSFGGKAFF. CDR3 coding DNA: TGTGCCAGCAACTCCTTTGGGGGGAAAGCTTTCTTT.

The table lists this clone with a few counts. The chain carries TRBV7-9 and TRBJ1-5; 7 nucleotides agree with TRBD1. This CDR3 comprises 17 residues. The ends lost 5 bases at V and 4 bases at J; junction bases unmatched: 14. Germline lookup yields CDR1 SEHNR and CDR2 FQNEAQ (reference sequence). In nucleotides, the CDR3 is TGTGCCAGCAGCCGTATCGGACAGGCTGGCCTTAATCAGCCCCAGCATTTT. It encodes CASSRIGQAGLNQPQHF.

The CDR3 loop reads CASSSPWRAYNEQFF. The CDR3 region has the DNA TGTGCCAGCAGTAGTCCCTGGCGGGCCTACAATGAGCAGTTCTTC. This rearrangement joins TRBV6-2 or TRBV6-3 to TRBJ2-1, with D perhaps matching TRBD2 (5 bases). This CDR3 region has 15 residues. Germline-derived CDR1 and CDR2 are MNHEY and SVGEGT. V shed 5 bases and J shed 2 bases, with 13 bases lying between them.

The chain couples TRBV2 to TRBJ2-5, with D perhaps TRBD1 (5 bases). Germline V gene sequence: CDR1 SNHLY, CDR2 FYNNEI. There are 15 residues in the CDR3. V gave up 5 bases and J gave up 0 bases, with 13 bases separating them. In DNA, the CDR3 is TGTGCCAGCAGTTACGACAGCTCAAACCAAGAGACCCAGTACTTC. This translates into CASSYDSSNQETQYF.

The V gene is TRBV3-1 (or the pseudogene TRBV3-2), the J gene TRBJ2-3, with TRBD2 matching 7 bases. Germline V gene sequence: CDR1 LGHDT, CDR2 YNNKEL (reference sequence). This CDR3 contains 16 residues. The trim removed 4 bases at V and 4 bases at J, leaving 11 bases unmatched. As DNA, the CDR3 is TGTGCCAGCAGCCCCCTGGGCGGGGGAGGCGCAGATACGCAGTATTTT. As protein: CASSPLGGGGADTQYF.

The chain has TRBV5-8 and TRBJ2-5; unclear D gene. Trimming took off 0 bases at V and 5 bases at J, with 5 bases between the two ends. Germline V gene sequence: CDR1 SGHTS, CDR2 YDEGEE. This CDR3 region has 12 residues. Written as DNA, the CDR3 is TGTGCCAGCAGCTTGGCCAGGGAGACCCAGTACTTC. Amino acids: CASSLARETQYF.